Listed below are T cell receptor beta chains from one sample, sequenced in a study of T cells in Graves' hyperthyroidism and ophthalmopathy. TCRdb redid the calling of the multiplex PCR reads with MiXCR, one entry per CDR3 protein. The sample records roughly 750,000 distinct CDR3 sequences, approximately 16% being singletons. The sequenced sample consisted of blood. These receptor sequences come from a young man with Graves' hyperthyroidism. The CDR3 runs from the conserved cysteine through the conserved F or W.

TRBV7-2	15	TRBJ2-3	CASSLSVQSTDTQYF
TRBV12-3/TRBV12-4	17	TRBJ1-6	CASNPRQGQGNNSPLHF
TRBV6-1	13	TRBJ1-2	CASSAGDRGRGTF
TRBV28	19	TRBJ2-5	CASSFGRDRGLAGRETQYF
TRBV7-2	15	TRBJ2-1	CASSHGGGSNNEQFF
TRBV5-4	15	TRBJ2-2	CASSHEETGTGELFF
TRBV29-1	16	TRBJ2-1	CSVDRWSLAGGNEQFF
TRBV6-1	12	TRBJ2-7	CASREGGVEQYF
TRBV12-3/TRBV12-4	13	TRBJ2-6	CATRSSGANVLTF
TRBV28	14	TRBJ2-5	CASSPGQRVETQYF
TRBV12-3/TRBV12-4	14	TRBJ2-7	CASSRPTVTYERYF
TRBV29-1	13	TRBJ2-7	CSVVYREGPEQYF
TRBV20-1	12	TRBJ2-2	CSAPSPFGELFF
TRBV6-1	14	TRBJ1-1	CASRNSVVSTEAFF
TRBV14	15	TRBJ1-2	CASSPPGSTSYGYTF
TRBV25-1	12	TRBJ2-5	CASTPSEETQYF
TRBV3-1	16	TRBJ2-1	CASSQVLAGAYNEQFF
TRBV29-1	14	TRBJ2-1	CSVGRLASYNEQFF
TRBV6-2/TRBV6-3	16	TRBJ2-3	CASSRAVGSRADTQYF
TRBV6-2/TRBV6-3	13	TRBJ2-7	CASNLFEGYEQYF
TRBV5-6	16	TRBJ2-3	CASSWTLAGEEDTQYF
TRBV29-1	14	TRBJ2-1	CSVLGWRERNEQFF